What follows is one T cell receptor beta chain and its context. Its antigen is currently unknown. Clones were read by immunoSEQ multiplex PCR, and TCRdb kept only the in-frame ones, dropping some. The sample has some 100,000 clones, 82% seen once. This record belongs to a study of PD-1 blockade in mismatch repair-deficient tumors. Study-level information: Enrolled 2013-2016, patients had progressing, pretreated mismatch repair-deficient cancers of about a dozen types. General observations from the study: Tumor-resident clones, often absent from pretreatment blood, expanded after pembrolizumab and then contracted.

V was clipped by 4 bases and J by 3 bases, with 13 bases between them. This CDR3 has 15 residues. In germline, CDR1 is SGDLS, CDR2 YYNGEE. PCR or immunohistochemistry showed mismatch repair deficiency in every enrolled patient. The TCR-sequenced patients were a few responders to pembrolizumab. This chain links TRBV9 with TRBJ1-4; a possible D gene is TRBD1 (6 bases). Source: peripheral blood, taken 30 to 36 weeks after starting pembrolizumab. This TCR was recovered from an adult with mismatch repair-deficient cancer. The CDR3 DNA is TGTGCCAGCAGCCCAGGACAGACCTCTAATGAAAAACTGTTTTTT. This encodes CASSPGQTSNEKLFF.